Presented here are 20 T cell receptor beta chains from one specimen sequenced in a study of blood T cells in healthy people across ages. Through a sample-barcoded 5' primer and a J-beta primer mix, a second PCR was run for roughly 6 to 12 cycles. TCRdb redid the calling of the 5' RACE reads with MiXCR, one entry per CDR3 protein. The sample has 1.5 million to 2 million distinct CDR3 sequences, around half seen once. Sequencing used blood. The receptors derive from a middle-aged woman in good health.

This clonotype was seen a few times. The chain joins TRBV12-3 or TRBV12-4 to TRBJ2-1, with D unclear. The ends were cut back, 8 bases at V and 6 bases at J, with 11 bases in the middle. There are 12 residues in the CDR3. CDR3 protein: CASFAAGNEQFF. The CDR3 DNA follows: TGTGCCAGCTTTGCGGCTGGCAATGAGCAGTTCTTC.

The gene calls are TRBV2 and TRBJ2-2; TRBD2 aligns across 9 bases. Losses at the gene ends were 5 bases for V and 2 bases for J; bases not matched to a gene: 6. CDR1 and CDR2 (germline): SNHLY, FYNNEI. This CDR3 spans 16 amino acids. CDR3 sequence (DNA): TGTGCCAGCAGTCGTATAGCGGGGGTAAACACCGGGGAGCTGTTTTTT. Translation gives CASSRIAGVNTGELFF.

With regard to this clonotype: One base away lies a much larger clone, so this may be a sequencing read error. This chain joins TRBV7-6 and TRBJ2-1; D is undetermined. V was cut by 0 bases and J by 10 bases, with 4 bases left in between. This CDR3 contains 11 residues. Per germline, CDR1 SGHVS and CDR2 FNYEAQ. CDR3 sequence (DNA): TGTGCCAGCAGCTTAGCGGAAGAGCAGTTCTTC. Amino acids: CASSLAEEQFF.

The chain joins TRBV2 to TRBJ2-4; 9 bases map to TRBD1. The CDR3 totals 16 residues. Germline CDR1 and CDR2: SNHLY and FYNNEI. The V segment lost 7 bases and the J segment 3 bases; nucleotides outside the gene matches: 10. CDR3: CASKGFDRGSKNIQYF. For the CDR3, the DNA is TGTGCCAGCAAGGGTTTCGACAGGGGGAGCAAAAACATTCAGTACTTC.

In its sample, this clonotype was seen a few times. CDR3 amino acids: CSASSDGGREQYF. For the CDR3, the DNA is TGCAGTGCCAGCAGCGATGGGGGGAGGGAGCAGTACTTC. The chain has TRBV20-1 and TRBJ2-5; 7 bases are a match to TRBD2. Per the germline V gene, CDR1 is DFQATT and CDR2 is SNEGSKA (reference sequence). The ends lost 6 bases at V and 11 bases at J; junction bases unmatched: 15. The CDR3 consists of 13 residues.

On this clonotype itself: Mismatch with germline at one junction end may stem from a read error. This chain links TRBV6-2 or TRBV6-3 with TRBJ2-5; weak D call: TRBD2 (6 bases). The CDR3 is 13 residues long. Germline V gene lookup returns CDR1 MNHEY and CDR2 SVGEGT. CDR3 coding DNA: TGTGCCGGCAGAACGGGAGCCGGGGAGACCCAGTACTTC. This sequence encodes CAGRTGAGETQYF.

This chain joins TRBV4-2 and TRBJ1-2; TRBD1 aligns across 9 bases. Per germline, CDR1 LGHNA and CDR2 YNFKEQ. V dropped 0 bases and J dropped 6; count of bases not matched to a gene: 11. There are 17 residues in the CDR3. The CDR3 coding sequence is TGTGCCAGCAGCCAAGACAAGGACAGGGGAGCAGTGAATGGCTACACCTTC. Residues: CASSQDKDRGAVNGYTF.

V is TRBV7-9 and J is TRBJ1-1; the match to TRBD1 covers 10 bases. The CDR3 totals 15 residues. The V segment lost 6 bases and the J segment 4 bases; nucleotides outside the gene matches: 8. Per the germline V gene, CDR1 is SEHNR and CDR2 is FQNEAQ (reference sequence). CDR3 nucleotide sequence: TGTGCCAGCAGTACCCAGCGGACAGGGGGCACTGAAGCTTTCTTT. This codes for CASSTQRTGGTEAFF. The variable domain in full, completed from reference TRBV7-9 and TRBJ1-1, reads DTGVSQNPRHKITKRGQNVTFRCDPISEHNRLYWYRQTLGQGPEFLTYFQNEAQLEKSRLLSDRFSAERPKGSFSTLEIQRTEQGDSAMYLCASSTQRTGGTEAFFGQGTRLTVV.

Written as DNA, the CDR3 is TGCAGTGCTAGAGTTGGGACAGGGTCGGCCTACGAGCAGTACTTC. It is translated as CSARVGTGSAYEQYF. This chain links TRBV20-1 with TRBJ2-7, with 9 positions matching TRBD1. CDR3 length: 15 residues. V lost 1 base to trimming and J lost 2 bases; unmatched junction nucleotides: 6. Per the germline V gene, CDR1 is DFQATT and CDR2 is SNEGSKA (reference sequence).

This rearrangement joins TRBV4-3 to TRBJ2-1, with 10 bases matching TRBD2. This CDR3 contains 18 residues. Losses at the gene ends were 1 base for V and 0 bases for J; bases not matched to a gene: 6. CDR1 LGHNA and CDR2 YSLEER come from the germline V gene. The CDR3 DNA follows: TGCGCCAGCAGCCAAGTCCCAGCGGGGGGGAGCTCCTACAATGAGCAGTTCTTC. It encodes CASSQVPAGGSSYNEQFF.

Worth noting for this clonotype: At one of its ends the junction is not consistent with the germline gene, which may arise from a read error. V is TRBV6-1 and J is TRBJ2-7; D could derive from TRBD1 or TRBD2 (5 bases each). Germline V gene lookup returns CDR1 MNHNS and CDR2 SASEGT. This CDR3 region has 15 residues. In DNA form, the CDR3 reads TGTGCCGGCAGTGAAGCGGCAGGGCCAACCTACGAGCAGTACTTC. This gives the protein CAGSEAAGPTYEQYF.

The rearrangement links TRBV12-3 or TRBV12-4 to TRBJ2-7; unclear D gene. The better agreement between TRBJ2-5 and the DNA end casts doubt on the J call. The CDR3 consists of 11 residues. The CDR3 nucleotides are TGTGCCAGCAGTTGGGTAGAGACCCAGTACTTC. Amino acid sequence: CASSWVETQYF.

In DNA form, the CDR3 reads TGTGCCAGCAGCTCCAGGGGCCTATGGGAGACCCAGTACTTC. It encodes CASSSRGLWETQYF. The chain joins TRBV7-2 to TRBJ2-7, with a possible D match to TRBD1 (6 bases). The end of the DNA fits TRBJ2-5 better, so the J call may be wrong. The CDR3 runs 14 residues. Germline loops: CDR1 SGHTA, CDR2 FQGNSA.

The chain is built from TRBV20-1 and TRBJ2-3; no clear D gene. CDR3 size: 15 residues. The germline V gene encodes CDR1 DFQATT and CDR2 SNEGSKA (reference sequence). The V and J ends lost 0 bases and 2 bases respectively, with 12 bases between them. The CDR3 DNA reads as TGCAGTGCTAGAGATCTGTTGCGAACCACAGATACGCAGTATTTT. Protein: CSARDLLRTTDTQYF.

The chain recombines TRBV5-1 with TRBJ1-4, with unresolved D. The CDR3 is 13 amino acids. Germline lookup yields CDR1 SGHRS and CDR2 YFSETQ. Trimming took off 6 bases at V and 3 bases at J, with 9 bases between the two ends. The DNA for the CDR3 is TGCGCCAGCAAGTGGCAGCCTAATGAAAAACTGTTTTTT. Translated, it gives CASKWQPNEKLFF.

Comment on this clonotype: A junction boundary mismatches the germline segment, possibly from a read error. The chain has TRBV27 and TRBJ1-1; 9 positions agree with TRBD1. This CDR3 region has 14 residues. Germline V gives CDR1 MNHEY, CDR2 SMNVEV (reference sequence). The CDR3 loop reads CASRTGTGNAEAFF. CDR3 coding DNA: TGTGCCAGCAGGACCGGGACAGGGAACGCTGAAGCTTTCTTT.

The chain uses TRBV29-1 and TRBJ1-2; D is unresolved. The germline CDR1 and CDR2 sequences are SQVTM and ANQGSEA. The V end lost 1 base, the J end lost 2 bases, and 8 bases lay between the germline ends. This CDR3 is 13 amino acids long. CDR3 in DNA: TGCAGCGTTGAAGCGGTGGACAACTATGGCTACACCTTC. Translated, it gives CSVEAVDNYGYTF.

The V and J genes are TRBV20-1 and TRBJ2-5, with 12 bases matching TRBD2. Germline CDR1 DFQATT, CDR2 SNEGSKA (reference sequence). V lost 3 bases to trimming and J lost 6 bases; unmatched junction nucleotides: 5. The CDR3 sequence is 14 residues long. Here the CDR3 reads CSASGLAGSKTQYF. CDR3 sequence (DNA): TGCAGTGCTAGCGGACTAGCGGGGTCGAAGACCCAGTACTTC.

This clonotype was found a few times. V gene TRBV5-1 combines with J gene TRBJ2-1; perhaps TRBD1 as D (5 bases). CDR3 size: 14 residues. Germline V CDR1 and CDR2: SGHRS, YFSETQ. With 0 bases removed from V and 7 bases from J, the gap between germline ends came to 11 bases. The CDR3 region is CASSLVRGENEQFF. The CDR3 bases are TGCGCCAGCAGCTTGGTAAGGGGTGAGAATGAGCAGTTCTTC.

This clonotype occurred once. The CDR3 DNA follows: TGTGCCAGCCGCCCTAGCGGGGAGTACAATGAGCAGTTCTTC. It translates to CASRPSGEYNEQFF. The chain employs TRBV6-5 and TRBJ2-1; 9 bases agree with TRBD2. CDR1 is MNHEY and CDR2 is SVGAGI in the germline V gene. Trimming took 8 bases from V and 4 from J; bases not matched to a gene: 6. The CDR3 sequence is 14 residues long.